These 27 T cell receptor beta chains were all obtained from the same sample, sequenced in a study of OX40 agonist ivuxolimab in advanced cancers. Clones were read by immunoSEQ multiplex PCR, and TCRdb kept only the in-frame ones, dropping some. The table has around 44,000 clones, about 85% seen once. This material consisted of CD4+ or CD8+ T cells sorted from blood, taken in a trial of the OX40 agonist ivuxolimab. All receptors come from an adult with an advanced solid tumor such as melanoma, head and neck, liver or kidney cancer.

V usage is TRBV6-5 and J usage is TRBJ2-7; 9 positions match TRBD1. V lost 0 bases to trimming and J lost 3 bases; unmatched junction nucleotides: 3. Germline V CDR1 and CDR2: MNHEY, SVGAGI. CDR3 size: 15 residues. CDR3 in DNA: TGTGCCAGCAGTTACTCCGGGACAGGGAACTACGAGCAGTACTTC. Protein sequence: CASSYSGTGNYEQYF.

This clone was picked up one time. DNA for the CDR3: TGTGCCAGCTCCGCCCAGGGGTTTGATGGCTACACCTTC. As protein: CASSAQGFDGYTF. The chain employs TRBV9 and TRBJ1-2; tentatively, D is TRBD1 (6 bases). The CDR3 loop spans 13 amino acids. Trimming removed 7 bases from V and 6 bases from J, with 16 bases in between. Germline assignment: CDR1 SGDLS and CDR2 YYNGEE.

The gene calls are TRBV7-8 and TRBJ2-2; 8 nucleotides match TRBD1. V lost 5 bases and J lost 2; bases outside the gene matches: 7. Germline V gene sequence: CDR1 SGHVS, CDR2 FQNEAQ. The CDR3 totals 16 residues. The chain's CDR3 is CASSPPGQANTGELFF. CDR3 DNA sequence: TGTGCCAGCAGCCCGCCGGGACAGGCTAACACCGGGGAGCTGTTTTTT.

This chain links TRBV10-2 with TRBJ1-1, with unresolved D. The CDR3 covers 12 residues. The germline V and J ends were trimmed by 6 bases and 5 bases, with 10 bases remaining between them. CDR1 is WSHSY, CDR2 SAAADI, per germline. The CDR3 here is CASRPGRTEAFF. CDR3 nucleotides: TGCGCCAGCAGACCTGGGCGGACTGAAGCTTTCTTT.

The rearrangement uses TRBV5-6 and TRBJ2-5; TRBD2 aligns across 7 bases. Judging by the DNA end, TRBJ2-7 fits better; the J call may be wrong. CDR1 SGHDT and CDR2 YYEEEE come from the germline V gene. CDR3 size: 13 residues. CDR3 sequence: CASSRTSFYEQYF. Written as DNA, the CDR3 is TGTGCCAGCAGCAGGACTAGTTTCTACGAGCAGTACTTC.

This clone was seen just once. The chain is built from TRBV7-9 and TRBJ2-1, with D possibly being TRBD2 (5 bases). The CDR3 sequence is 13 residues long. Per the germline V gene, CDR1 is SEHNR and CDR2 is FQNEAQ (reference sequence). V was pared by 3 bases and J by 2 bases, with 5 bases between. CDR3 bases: TGTGCCAGCAGCTTCGGGACCTACAATGAGCAGTTCTTC. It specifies CASSFGTYNEQFF. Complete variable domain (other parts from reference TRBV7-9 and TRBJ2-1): DTGVSQNPRHKITKRGQNVTFRCDPISEHNRLYWYRQTLGQGPEFLTYFQNEAQLEKSRLLSDRFSAERPKGSFSTLEIQRTEQGDSAMYLCASSFGTYNEQFFGPGTRLTVL.

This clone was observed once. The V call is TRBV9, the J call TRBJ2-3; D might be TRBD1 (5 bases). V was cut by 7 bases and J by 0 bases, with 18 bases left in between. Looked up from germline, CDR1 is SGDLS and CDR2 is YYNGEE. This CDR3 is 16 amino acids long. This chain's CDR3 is CASGTGHTLSTDTQYF. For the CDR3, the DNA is TGTGCCAGCGGTACAGGACACACCCTTAGCACAGATACGCAGTATTTT.

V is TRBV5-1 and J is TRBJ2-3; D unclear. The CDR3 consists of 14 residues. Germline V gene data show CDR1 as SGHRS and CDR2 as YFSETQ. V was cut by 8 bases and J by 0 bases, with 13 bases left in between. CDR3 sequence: CASQESPSTDTQYF. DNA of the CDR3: TGCGCCAGTCAGGAATCACCAAGCACAGATACGCAGTATTTT.

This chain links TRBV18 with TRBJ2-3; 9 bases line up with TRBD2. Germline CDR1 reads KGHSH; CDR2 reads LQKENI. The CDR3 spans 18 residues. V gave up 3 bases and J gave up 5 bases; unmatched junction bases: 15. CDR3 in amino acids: CASSPRLGGRAGGDTQYF. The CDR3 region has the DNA TGTGCCAGCTCACCTCGCCTGGGCGGGAGGGCCGGAGGAGATACGCAGTATTTT. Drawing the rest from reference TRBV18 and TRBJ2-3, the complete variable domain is NAGVMQNPRHLVRRRGQEARLRCSPMKGHSHVYWYRQLPEEGLKFMVYLQKENIIDESGMPKERFSAEFPKEGPSILRIQQVVRGDSAAYFCASSPRLGGRAGGDTQYFGPGTRLTVL.

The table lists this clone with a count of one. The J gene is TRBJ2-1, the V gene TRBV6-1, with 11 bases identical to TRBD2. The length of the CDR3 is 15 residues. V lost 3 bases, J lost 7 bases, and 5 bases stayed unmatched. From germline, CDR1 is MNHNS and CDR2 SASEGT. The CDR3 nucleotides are TGTGCCAGCAGTGACCCGGGACTAGCGGTGAATGAGCAGTTCTTC. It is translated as CASSDPGLAVNEQFF.

The CDR3 sequence is CASRSGLASNTGELFF. The CDR3 DNA follows: TGTGCCAGCAGGTCGGGACTAGCGAGTAACACCGGGGAGCTGTTTTTT. The chain combines TRBV5-4 with TRBJ2-2, with TRBD2 matching over 10 bases. The V gene end was trimmed by 5 bases and the J gene end by 2 bases; junction bases not matched to a gene: 6. The length of the CDR3 is 16 residues. CDR1 and CDR2 (germline): SGHNT, YYREEE (reference sequence).

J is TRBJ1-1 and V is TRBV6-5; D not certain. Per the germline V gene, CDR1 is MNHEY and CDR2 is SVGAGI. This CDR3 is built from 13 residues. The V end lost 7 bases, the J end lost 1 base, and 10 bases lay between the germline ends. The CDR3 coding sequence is TGTGCCAGCATAAAAGACGGGAACACTGAAGCTTTCTTT. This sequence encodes CASIKDGNTEAFF.

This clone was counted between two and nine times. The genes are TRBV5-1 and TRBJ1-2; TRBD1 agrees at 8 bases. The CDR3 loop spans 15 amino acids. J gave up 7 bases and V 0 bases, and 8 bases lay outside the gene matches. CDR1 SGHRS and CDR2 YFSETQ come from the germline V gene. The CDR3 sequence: CASSLGTGNMAGYTF. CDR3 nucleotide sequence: TGCGCCAGCAGCTTGGGGACAGGGAATATGGCTGGCTACACCTTC.

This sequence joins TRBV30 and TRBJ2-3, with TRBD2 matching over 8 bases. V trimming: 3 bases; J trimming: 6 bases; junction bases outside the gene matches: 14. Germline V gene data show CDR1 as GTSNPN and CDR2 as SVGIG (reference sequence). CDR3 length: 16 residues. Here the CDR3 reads CAWRVWAGRAGDTQYF. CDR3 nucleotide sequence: TGTGCCTGGAGAGTTTGGGCCGGGAGGGCCGGTGATACGCAGTATTTT.

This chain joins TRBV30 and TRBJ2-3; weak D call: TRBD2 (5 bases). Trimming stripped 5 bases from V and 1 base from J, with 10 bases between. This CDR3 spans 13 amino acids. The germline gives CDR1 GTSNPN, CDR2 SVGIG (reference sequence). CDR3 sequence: CAWSGSGTDTQYF. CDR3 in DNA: TGTGCCTGGTCGGGATCGGGCACAGATACGCAGTATTTT. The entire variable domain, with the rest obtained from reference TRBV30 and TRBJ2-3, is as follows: SQTIHQWPATLVQPVGSPLSLECTVEGTSNPNLYWYRQAAGRGLQLLFYSVGIGQISSEVPQNLSASRPQDRQFILSSKKLLLSDSGFYLCAWSGSGTDTQYFGPGTRLTVL.

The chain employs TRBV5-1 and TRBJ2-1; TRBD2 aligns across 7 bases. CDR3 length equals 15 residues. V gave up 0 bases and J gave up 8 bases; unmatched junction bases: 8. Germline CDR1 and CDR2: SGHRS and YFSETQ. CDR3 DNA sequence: TGCGCCAGCAGCTTGGTTCCGGGCGGGAGCTATGAGCAGTTCTTC. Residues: CASSLVPGGSYEQFF.

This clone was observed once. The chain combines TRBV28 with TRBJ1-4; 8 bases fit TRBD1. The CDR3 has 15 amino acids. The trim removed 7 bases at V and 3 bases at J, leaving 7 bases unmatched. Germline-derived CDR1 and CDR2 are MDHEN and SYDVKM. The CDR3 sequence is CASKNGQGPNEKLFF. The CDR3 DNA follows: TGTGCCAGCAAAAATGGACAGGGCCCTAATGAAAAACTGTTTTTT.

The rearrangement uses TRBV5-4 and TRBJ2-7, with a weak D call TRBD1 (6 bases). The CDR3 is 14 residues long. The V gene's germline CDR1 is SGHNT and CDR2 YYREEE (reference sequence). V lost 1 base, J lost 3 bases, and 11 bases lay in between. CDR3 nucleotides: TGTGCCAGCAGCTTGCGCGCAGGGGTCTACGAGCAGTACTTC. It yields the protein CASSLRAGVYEQYF.

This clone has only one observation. The CDR3: CASRPMGAYNEQFF. The DNA of the CDR3 is TGTGCCAGCAGGCCTATGGGAGCGTACAATGAGCAGTTCTTC. The chain employs TRBV6-1 and TRBJ2-1; D is perhaps TRBD2 (5 bases). There are 14 residues in the CDR3. V was pared by 6 bases and J by 4 bases, with 13 bases between. Germline V lookup: CDR1 MNHNS, CDR2 SASEGT.

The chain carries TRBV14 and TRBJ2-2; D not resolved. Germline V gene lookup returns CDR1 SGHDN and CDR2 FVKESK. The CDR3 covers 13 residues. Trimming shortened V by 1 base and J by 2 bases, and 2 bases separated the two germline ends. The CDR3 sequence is CASSQANTGELFF. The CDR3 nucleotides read TGTGCCAGCAGCCAAGCAAACACCGGGGAGCTGTTTTTT.

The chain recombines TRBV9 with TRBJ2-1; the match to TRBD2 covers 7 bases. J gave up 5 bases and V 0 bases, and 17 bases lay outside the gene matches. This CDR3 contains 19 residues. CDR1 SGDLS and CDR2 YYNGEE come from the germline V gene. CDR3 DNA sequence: TGTGCCAGCAGCGTAGAGGGAATTGGGGCTAGCGGTCCGAACAATGAGCAGTTCTTC. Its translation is CASSVEGIGASGPNNEQFF.

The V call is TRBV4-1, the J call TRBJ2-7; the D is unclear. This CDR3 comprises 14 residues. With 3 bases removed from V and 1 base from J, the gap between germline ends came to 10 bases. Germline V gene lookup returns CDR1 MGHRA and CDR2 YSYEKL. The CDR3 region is CASSHPLRSYEQYF. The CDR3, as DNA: TGCGCCAGCAGCCACCCCCTTCGTTCCTACGAGCAGTACTTC.

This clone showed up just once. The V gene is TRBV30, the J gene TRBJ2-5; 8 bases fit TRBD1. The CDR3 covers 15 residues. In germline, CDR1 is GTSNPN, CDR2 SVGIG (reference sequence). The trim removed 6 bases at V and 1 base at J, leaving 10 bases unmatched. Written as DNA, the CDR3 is TGTGCCTGTACCCGGACAGGGCAGATCCAAGAGACCCAGTACTTC. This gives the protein CACTRTGQIQETQYF. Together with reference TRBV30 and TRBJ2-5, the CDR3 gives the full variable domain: SQTIHQWPATLVQPVGSPLSLECTVEGTSNPNLYWYRQAAGRGLQLLFYSVGIGQISSEVPQNLSASRPQDRQFILSSKKLLLSDSGFYLCACTRTGQIQETQYFGPGTRLLVL.

The CDR3 protein is CASSFNAETQYF. CDR3 in DNA: TGTGCCAGCAGCTTTAACGCGGAGACCCAGTACTTC. The chain uses TRBV5-5 and TRBJ2-5, with D unresolved. The CDR3 length is 12 residues. The germline CDR1 and CDR2 sequences are SGHKS and YYEKEE (reference sequence). Trimming shortened V by 2 bases and J by 5 bases, and 7 bases separated the two germline ends.

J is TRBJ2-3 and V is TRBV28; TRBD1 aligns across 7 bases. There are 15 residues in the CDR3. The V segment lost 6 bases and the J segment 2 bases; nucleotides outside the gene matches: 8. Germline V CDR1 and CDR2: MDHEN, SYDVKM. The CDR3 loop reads CASRNRGTDTDTQYF. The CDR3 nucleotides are TGTGCCAGCAGAAACAGAGGGACAGACACAGATACGCAGTATTTT.

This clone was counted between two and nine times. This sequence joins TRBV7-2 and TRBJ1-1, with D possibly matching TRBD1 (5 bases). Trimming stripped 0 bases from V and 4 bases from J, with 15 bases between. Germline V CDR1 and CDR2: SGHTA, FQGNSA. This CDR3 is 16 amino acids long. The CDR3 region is CASSLALGDGGTEAFF. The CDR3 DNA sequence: TGTGCCAGCAGCTTAGCCCTGGGCGACGGGGGCACTGAAGCTTTCTTT.

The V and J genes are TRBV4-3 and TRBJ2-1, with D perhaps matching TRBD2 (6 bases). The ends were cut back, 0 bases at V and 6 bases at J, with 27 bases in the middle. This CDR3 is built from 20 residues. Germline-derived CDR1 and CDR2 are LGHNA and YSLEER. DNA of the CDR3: TGCGCCAGCAGCCAAGACCTCGGGTCGGTTACCGGCGGGAATGGCAATGAGCAGTTCTTC. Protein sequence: CASSQDLGSVTGGNGNEQFF.